This T cell receptor beta chain was identified during a study of identical twins. All donors were healthy, and all were Caucasian. One entry per CDR3 protein results from TCRdb running MiXCR on the 5' RACE reads. The sample lists around 250,000 distinct CDR3 sequences; roughly 13% were seen once. This clonotype occurred many times. This CDR3 comprises 14 residues. Trimming pared 5 bases from V and 8 bases from J, leaving 18 bases between. Germline loops: CDR1 SEHNR, CDR2 FQNEAQ (reference sequence). These data were likewise used in another study, on yellow fever vaccine responses in identical twins.

Source material: memory (CD45RO+) T cells sorted from blood. The sequence was obtained from a woman younger than 30 in good health. The J gene is TRBJ1-1, the V gene TRBV7-9, with D possibly being TRBD1 (6 bases). For the CDR3, the DNA is TGTGCCAGCAGCCCTCGACAGGTCCGAGGAGAAGCTTTCTTT. It yields the protein CASSPRQVRGEAFF. The variable domain in full, completed from reference TRBV7-9 and TRBJ1-1, reads DTGVSQNPRHKITKRGQNVTFRCDPISEHNRLYWYRQTLGQGPEFLTYFQNEAQLEKSRLLSDRFSAERPKGSFSTLEIQRTEQGDSAMYLCASSPRQVRGEAFFGQGTRLTVV.